These 26 T cell receptor beta chains originate from one sample sequenced in a study of cytomegalovirus exposure and HLA in healthy donors. Primers included in the PCR were 60 Vbeta and 13 Jbeta primers. The table came from immunoSEQ multiplex PCR; TCRdb's copy has only in-frame clones and leaves some out. The sample has some 140,000 clones; around 79% are singletons. Sequences were obtained from PBMCs. The receptors stem from a man aged 25-45 years in good health and CMV-seropositive.

The chain couples TRBV6-1 to TRBJ2-1; D remains unclear. The germline V gene has CDR1 MNHNS and CDR2 SASEGT. V gave up 6 bases and J gave up 8 bases, with 11 bases separating them. The CDR3 consists of 12 residues. The CDR3 sequence is CASSETVDEQFF. CDR3 nucleotides: TGTGCCAGCAGCGAAACAGTGGATGAGCAGTTCTTC.

The V call is TRBV5-4, the J call TRBJ1-4, with TRBD1 identical over 10 bases. The CDR3 extends over 14 amino acids. V was clipped by 4 bases and J by 8 bases; unmatched bases: 5. The germline gives CDR1 SGHNT, CDR2 YYREEE (reference sequence). CDR3 protein: CASSTGQGTEKLFF. As DNA, the CDR3 is TGTGCCAGCAGCACGGGACAGGGGACGGAAAAACTGTTTTTT.

The V and J genes are TRBV4-3 and TRBJ2-1, with 9 bases matching TRBD2. Trimming at V came to 2 bases and at J to 8 bases, leaving 10 bases not matched to a gene. Looked up from germline, CDR1 is LGHNA and CDR2 is YSLEER. This CDR3 has 16 residues. The CDR3 sequence is CASSQPQAGGSDEQFF. In DNA form, the CDR3 reads TGCGCCAGCAGCCAACCACAAGCGGGGGGCAGTGATGAGCAGTTCTTC.

The CDR3 region has the DNA TGTGCCAGTAGTAGGGACAGGGGATATGGCTACACCTTC. Protein sequence: CASSRDRGYGYTF. The rearrangement joins TRBV19 to TRBJ1-2; 10 positions match TRBD1. Germline V gives CDR1 LNHDA, CDR2 SQIVND (reference sequence). The V segment lost 4 bases and the J segment 5 bases; nucleotides outside the gene matches: 1. There are 13 residues in the CDR3.

The V and J genes are TRBV27 and TRBJ1-5, with TRBD1 matching 7 bases. This CDR3 comprises 15 residues. After removal of 6 bases from V and 3 bases from J, the junction contained 8 bases not matched to a gene. Germline-derived CDR1 and CDR2 are MNHEY and SMNVEV (reference sequence). The CDR3 loop reads CASRPPGQPNQPQHF. As DNA, the CDR3 is TGTGCCAGCAGACCTCCGGGACAGCCCAATCAGCCCCAGCATTTT.

V is TRBV30 and J is TRBJ1-1; the D is unclear. In germline, CDR1 is GTSNPN, CDR2 SVGIG (reference sequence). CDR3 length: 11 amino acids. Trimming took off 1 base at V and 8 bases at J, with 8 bases between the two ends. The CDR3 coding sequence is TGTGCCTGGAGTGGCGGGTCAGAAGCTTTCTTT. Its protein product is CAWSGGSEAFF.

The rearrangement uses TRBV6-5 and TRBJ2-6; D is possibly TRBD2 (5 bases). Germline-derived CDR1 and CDR2 are MNHEY and SVGAGI. The CDR3 has 15 amino acids. V lost 2 bases to trimming and J lost 4 bases, with 9 bases between them. CDR3 in amino acids: CASSYGQRGANVLTF. For the CDR3, the DNA is TGTGCCAGCAGTTACGGGCAGCGGGGGGCCAACGTCCTGACTTTC.

The genes are TRBV19 and TRBJ2-1; 8 bases line up with TRBD2. The CDR3 length is 15 residues. Germline lookup yields CDR1 LNHDA and CDR2 SQIVND (reference sequence). Unmatched junction bases numbered 9, after V lost 6 bases and J lost 5 bases. In nucleotides, the CDR3 is TGTGCCAGTAGCCCTCGAGCGGGAGACAACAATGAGCAGTTCTTC. Translated, it gives CASSPRAGDNNEQFF.

This clone turned up a few times. The sample has other DNA sequences that encode this CDR3 too. V and J are TRBV9 and TRBJ2-5, with 7 bases aligning to TRBD1. The V gene's germline CDR1 is SGDLS and CDR2 YYNGEE. This CDR3 has 14 amino acids. J lost 1 base, V lost 3 bases, and 3 bases had no gene match. In DNA form, the CDR3 reads TGTGCCAGCAGCGCTGGGACAGTCCAAGAGACCCAGTACTTC. It translates to CASSAGTVQETQYF.

This sequence joins TRBV2 and TRBJ1-2; 12 bases line up with TRBD1. The J segment lost 8 bases and the V segment lost 6 bases, leaving 7 bases of the junction unmatched. The CDR3 contains 14 residues. Germline CDR1 reads SNHLY; CDR2 reads FYNNEI. CDR3 residues: CASRGGQGAQGYTF. The CDR3 DNA reads as TGTGCCAGCAGGGGGGGACAGGGGGCGCAGGGCTACACCTTC.

This chain uses TRBV5-1 with TRBJ2-7, with D perhaps TRBD2 (5 bases). Between the trimmed V and J ends, which lost 0 bases and 7 bases, there was a span of 20 bases. The V gene's germline CDR1 is SGHRS and CDR2 YFSETQ. The length of the CDR3 is 16 residues. CDR3 in amino acids: CASSLVGGRGSREQYF. Here the CDR3 DNA reads TGCGCCAGCAGCTTGGTTGGTGGGAGAGGTTCCCGAGAGCAGTACTTC.

V is TRBV28 and J is TRBJ1-2, with a tentative D call TRBD1 (6 bases). The V gene lost 4 bases and the J gene lost 2 bases, with 8 bases spanning the gap. CDR1 is MDHEN and CDR2 is SYDVKM in the germline V gene. The CDR3 extends over 13 amino acids. CDR3 nucleotide sequence: TGTGCCAGCAGTTCTGGACAGAACTATGGCTACACCTTC. Amino acid sequence: CASSSGQNYGYTF.

V usage is TRBV29-1 and J usage is TRBJ2-7, with D possibly being TRBD2 (6 bases). V shed 6 bases and J shed 3 bases, with 15 bases lying between them. CDR1 and CDR2 from the germline V gene are SQVTM and ANQGSEA. The CDR3 is 13 amino acids. DNA of the CDR3: TGCAGCGTCGTTGGGGGGTCACACTACGAGCAGTACTTC. Its protein product is CSVVGGSHYEQYF.

In this sample, this clone turned up a few times. The chain recombines TRBV5-4 with TRBJ2-5; weak D call: TRBD1 (5 bases). The CDR3 is 13 amino acids. CDR1 and CDR2 (germline): SGHNT, YYREEE (reference sequence). V was cut by 1 base and J by 9 bases, with 13 bases left in between. The CDR3 nucleotides read TGTGCCAGCAGCTTGTATGGGGTACAGGCCCAGTACTTC. This encodes CASSLYGVQAQYF.

The chain combines TRBV30 with TRBJ2-1; 10 positions agree with TRBD2. The V gene's germline CDR1 is GTSNPN and CDR2 SVGIG (reference sequence). The J segment lost 8 bases and the V segment lost 1 base, leaving 8 bases of the junction unmatched. The CDR3 covers 15 residues. The CDR3 DNA is TGTGCCTGGAGTGGCGGCCTAGCGGGAGCCGATGAGCAGTTCTTC. Its protein is CAWSGGLAGADEQFF.

V usage is TRBV10-3 and J usage is TRBJ2-1; the D gene is possibly TRBD1 (5 bases). Germline values: CDR1 ENHRY, CDR2 SYGVKD. CDR3 length equals 13 residues. Deletions cut 11 bases from V and 5 bases from J, with 16 bases between. The CDR3 loop reads CASQKGQDNEQFF. The CDR3 DNA sequence: TGTGCCTCCCAAAAGGGGCAAGACAATGAGCAGTTCTTC.

The chain employs TRBV28 and TRBJ2-1; TRBD2 aligns across 14 bases. V shed 4 bases, J shed 4 bases, and the junction held 9 bases outside the gene matches. CDR1 and CDR2 (germline): MDHEN, SYDVKM. This CDR3 region has 18 residues. CDR3 coding DNA: TGTGCCAGCAGTTGGACTAGCGGGAGGCTTAGGTCATACAATGAGCAGTTCTTC. Protein sequence: CASSWTSGRLRSYNEQFF.

The chain carries TRBV27 and TRBJ1-2; D possibly corresponds to TRBD1 (5 bases). CDR1 is MNHEY, CDR2 SMNVEV, per germline (reference sequence). Trimming shortened V by 4 bases and J by 8 bases, and 11 bases separated the two germline ends. The CDR3 length is 12 residues. The CDR3 region has the DNA TGTGCCAGCAGTTCCGGATGGGGCGGCTACACCTTC. As protein: CASSSGWGGYTF.

This rearrangement joins TRBV7-3 to TRBJ2-5, with 8 bases identical to TRBD2. CDR1 and CDR2 (germline): SGHTA, FQGTGA. The CDR3 extends over 14 amino acids. The V gene end was trimmed by 8 bases and the J gene end by 5 bases; junction bases not matched to a gene: 10. CDR3 amino acids: CASSSSGGRETQYF. DNA for the CDR3: TGTGCCAGCTCCTCCAGCGGGGGCCGGGAGACCCAGTACTTC.

This chain joins TRBV27 and TRBJ2-1; 13 bases line up with TRBD2. This CDR3 contains 18 residues. Germline values: CDR1 MNHEY, CDR2 SMNVEV (reference sequence). J gave up 1 base and V 3 bases, and 6 bases lay outside the gene matches. CDR3 DNA: TGTGCCAGCAGTTTGGGACTAGCGGGAAAATGGTCCTACAATGAGCAGTTCTTC. Its protein is CASSLGLAGKWSYNEQFF.

The chain is built from TRBV27 and TRBJ1-4; D unclear. The CDR3 covers 14 residues. The germline V gene encodes CDR1 MNHEY and CDR2 SMNVEV (reference sequence). V was clipped by 7 bases and J by 4 bases, with 13 bases between them. The CDR3 coding sequence is TGTGCCAGCACCACGCCGTACGGTAATGAAAAACTGTTTTTT. Its protein product is CASTTPYGNEKLFF.

The chain links TRBV14 to TRBJ1-1; D is undetermined. Per germline, CDR1 SGHDN and CDR2 FVKESK. The V end lost 2 bases, the J end lost 8 bases, and 15 bases lay between the germline ends. CDR3 length equals 14 residues. CDR3 protein: CASSQLDFSLEAFF. In DNA, the CDR3 is TGTGCCAGCAGCCAACTGGACTTTTCATTAGAAGCTTTCTTT.

The CDR3 DNA follows: TGTGCCAGCAGTTCGGGACTTTACCTAAGCAATCAGCCCCAGCATTTT. Its translation is CASSSGLYLSNQPQHF. The chain carries TRBV6-5 and TRBJ1-5, with D perhaps TRBD1 (5 bases). V lost 4 bases and J lost 1, with 14 bases in between. CDR1 MNHEY and CDR2 SVGAGI come from the germline V gene. CDR3 size: 16 residues.

The V gene is TRBV6-5, the J gene TRBJ2-6; D may be TRBD1 (5 bases). Germline-derived CDR1 and CDR2 are MNHEY and SVGAGI. This CDR3 is 15 amino acids long. Trimming took 6 bases from V and 3 from J, leaving 12 bases between them. This CDR3 reads CASSQAQGGANVLTF. In DNA, the CDR3 is TGTGCCAGCAGCCAAGCGCAGGGTGGGGCCAACGTCCTGACTTTC.

This chain connects TRBV7-6 to TRBJ2-1, with TRBD2 matching over 8 bases. Germline lookup yields CDR1 SGHVS and CDR2 FNYEAQ. V was pared by 1 base and J by 7 bases, with 12 bases of the junction left unmatched. This CDR3 comprises 17 residues. The CDR3 loop is CASSLVGGAGGRNEQFF. CDR3 bases: TGTGCCAGCAGCTTAGTCGGCGGGGCGGGGGGAAGGAATGAGCAGTTCTTC.

The chain links TRBV19 to TRBJ2-7, with 7 bases aligning to TRBD1. Germline CDR1 is LNHDA and CDR2 is SQIVND (reference sequence). The V gene end was trimmed by 6 bases and the J gene end by 2 bases; junction bases not matched to a gene: 4. The CDR3 is 13 residues long. Here the CDR3 DNA reads TGTGCCAGTAGCCCAGACAGGGCCTACGAGCAGTACTTC. The encoded protein is CASSPDRAYEQYF.